A selection of T cell receptor beta chains follows, all from one sample in a study of CD8 T cells in ankylosing spondylitis. TCRdb itself ran the 5' RACE reads through MiXCR, one entry per CDR3 protein. The table shows about 200,000 distinct CDR3 sequences, with approximately 24% occurring only once. The source material was blood, either unsorted or a sorted T cell fraction (not recorded which). These receptors were collected from a male donor with ankylosing spondylitis or in good health (not recorded which). Each CDR3 is given with its conserved first and last residue. Each record gives: J gene, D gene, V gene, clone size, CDR3 protein, CDR3 DNA. A D gene is named only where the DNA matches it firmly. Clone size, where shown, is once, few, many, or a class for clones that have expanded.

j_call: TRBJ2-7
d_call: .
v_call: TRBV5-1
clone_size: many
cdr3_aa: CASSLGGPSSYEQYF
cdr3_nt: TGCGCCAGCAGCTTGGGGGGTCCTAGCTCCTACGAGCAGTACTTC

j_call: TRBJ1-5
d_call: .
v_call: TRBV4-3
clone_size: once
cdr3_aa: CASSQGMNQPQHF
cdr3_nt: TGCGCCAGCAGCCAAGGAATGAATCAGCCCCAGCATTTT

j_call: TRBJ2-7
d_call: .
v_call: TRBV6-5
clone_size: .
cdr3_aa: CASSYDRGPYEQYF
cdr3_nt: TGTGCCAGCAGTTACGACCGTGGACCCTACGAGCAGTACTTC

j_call: TRBJ1-5
d_call: .
v_call: TRBV12-3/TRBV12-4
clone_size: many
cdr3_aa: CASSQGYQPQHF
cdr3_nt: TGTGCCAGCAGTCAGGGGTACCAGCCCCAGCATTTT

j_call: TRBJ2-2
d_call: TRBD1
v_call: TRBV6-2/TRBV6-3
clone_size: many
cdr3_aa: CASSKKRQGRPGELFF
cdr3_nt: TGTGCCAGCAGCAAAAAAAGACAGGGTCGGCCCGGGGAGCTGTTTTTT

j_call: TRBJ2-7
d_call: .
v_call: TRBV29-1
clone_size: few
cdr3_aa: CSVSRDSSYEQYF
cdr3_nt: TGCAGCGTTTCCCGGGACTCGTCCTACGAGCAGTACTTC

j_call: TRBJ1-1
d_call: .
v_call: TRBV10-3
clone_size: .
cdr3_aa: CAISERGGRDTEAFF
cdr3_nt: TGTGCCATCAGTGAAAGGGGGGGACGGGACACTGAAGCTTTCTTT

j_call: TRBJ2-6
d_call: .
v_call: TRBV4-3
clone_size: .
cdr3_aa: CASSQDTYPGANVLTF
cdr3_nt: TGCGCCAGCAGCCAAGATACGTATCCGGGGGCCAACGTCCTGACTTTC

j_call: TRBJ2-7
d_call: .
v_call: TRBV20-1
clone_size: many
cdr3_aa: CSARRGAYEQYF
cdr3_nt: TGCAGTGCTAGAAGGGGTGCCTACGAGCAGTACTTC

j_call: TRBJ2-1
d_call: .
v_call: TRBV20-1
clone_size: few
cdr3_aa: CSARGWVSYNEQFF
cdr3_nt: TGCAGTGCTAGAGGGTGGGTCTCCTACAATGAGCAGTTCTTC

j_call: TRBJ2-7
d_call: .
v_call: TRBV29-1
clone_size: .
cdr3_aa: CSVVRGSYEQYF
cdr3_nt: TGCAGCGTTGTGCGGGGCTCCTACGAGCAGTACTTC

j_call: TRBJ2-7
d_call: .
v_call: TRBV19
clone_size: .
cdr3_aa: CASSIGGQGYEQYF
cdr3_nt: TGTGCCAGTAGTATTGGGGGCCAGGGCTACGAGCAGTACTTC

j_call: TRBJ2-3
d_call: TRBD1
v_call: TRBV24-1
clone_size: many
cdr3_aa: CATSDSTGDSTDTQYF
cdr3_nt: TGTGCCACCAGTGATTCGACAGGGGATAGCACAGATACGCAGTATTTT

j_call: TRBJ2-5
d_call: .
v_call: TRBV7-7
clone_size: few
cdr3_aa: CASSFPGRQETQYF
cdr3_nt: TGTGCTAGCAGCTTTCCGGGACGTCAAGAGACCCAGTACTTC

j_call: TRBJ2-3
d_call: .
v_call: TRBV7-2
clone_size: many
cdr3_aa: CASSSPGTKQYF
cdr3_nt: TGTGCCAGCAGCTCGCCGGGGACCAAGCAGTATTTT

j_call: TRBJ1-5
d_call: .
v_call: TRBV27
clone_size: many
cdr3_aa: CASTSRGGQDQPQHF
cdr3_nt: TGTGCCAGCACTTCGAGGGGGGGGCAGGATCAGCCCCAGCATTTT

j_call: TRBJ1-5
d_call: .
v_call: TRBV20-1
clone_size: few
cdr3_aa: CSAQPGRGGRSPQHF
cdr3_nt: TGCAGTGCTCAGCCGGGCAGGGGAGGTAGGTCGCCCCAGCATTTT

j_call: TRBJ2-7
d_call: TRBD2
v_call: TRBV20-1
clone_size: few
cdr3_aa: CSARVPPAGSEQYF
cdr3_nt: TGCAGTGCTAGAGTGCCTCCAGCGGGAAGCGAGCAGTACTTC

j_call: TRBJ2-1
d_call: .
v_call: TRBV6-6
clone_size: many
cdr3_aa: CATGGGRGREQFF
cdr3_nt: TGTGCCACGGGCGGGGGCAGGGGGCGTGAGCAGTTCTTC

j_call: TRBJ2-3
d_call: .
v_call: TRBV6-5
clone_size: .
cdr3_aa: CASSYGGPPAGAQYF
cdr3_nt: TGTGCCAGCAGTTACGGGGGACCGCCGGCAGGGGCGCAGTATTTT

j_call: TRBJ2-2
d_call: .
v_call: TRBV4-1
clone_size: many
cdr3_aa: CASSQDRTAGAGELFF
cdr3_nt: TGCGCCAGCAGCCAAGATCGAACTGCGGGCGCCGGGGAGCTGTTTTTT

j_call: TRBJ2-5
d_call: TRBD2
v_call: TRBV6-5
clone_size: .
cdr3_aa: CASSYHLSGSAETQYF
cdr3_nt: TGTGCCAGCAGTTACCACCTGAGCGGGAGTGCAGAGACCCAGTACTTC

j_call: TRBJ1-2
d_call: .
v_call: TRBV15
clone_size: many
cdr3_aa: CATSSLAMGRGLYTF
cdr3_nt: TGTGCCACCAGCAGCCTAGCAATGGGACGGGGGCTTTACACCTTC

j_call: TRBJ2-7
d_call: .
v_call: TRBV9
clone_size: few
cdr3_aa: CASSVGKGGYEQYF
cdr3_nt: TGTGCCAGCAGCGTGGGCAAGGGTGGCTACGAGCAGTACTTC

j_call: TRBJ1-1
d_call: .
v_call: TRBV7-2
clone_size: many
cdr3_aa: CASSPRPGDTEAFF
cdr3_nt: TGTGCCAGCAGCCCTAGGCCGGGGGACACTGAAGCTTTCTTT

j_call: TRBJ2-3
d_call: .
v_call: TRBV10-3
clone_size: many
cdr3_aa: CAHQASGAISTDTQYF
cdr3_nt: TGTGCCCACCAGGCGTCAGGGGCAATAAGCACAGATACGCAGTATTTT

j_call: TRBJ2-5
d_call: .
v_call: TRBV12-5
clone_size: many
cdr3_aa: CASGTDQGGETQYF
cdr3_nt: TGTGCTAGTGGAACGGACCAAGGGGGAGAGACCCAGTACTTC

j_call: TRBJ2-5
d_call: TRBD1
v_call: TRBV7-9
clone_size: few
cdr3_aa: CASSFSQGVGETQYF
cdr3_nt: TGTGCCAGCAGCTTTTCACAGGGGGTGGGAGAGACCCAGTACTTC

j_call: TRBJ1-1
d_call: .
v_call: TRBV4-3
clone_size: few
cdr3_aa: CASSQDKLAPGTF
cdr3_nt: TGCGCCAGCAGCCAAGATAAATTGGCCCCCGGTACATTT

j_call: TRBJ1-2
d_call: .
v_call: TRBV5-1
clone_size: many
cdr3_aa: CASSLEPRDGYTF
cdr3_nt: TGCGCCAGCAGCTTGGAACCGAGAGATGGCTACACCTTC

j_call: TRBJ2-3
d_call: .
v_call: TRBV29-1
clone_size: few
cdr3_aa: CSAAPWEFADTQYF
cdr3_nt: TGCAGCGCTGCACCTTGGGAGTTCGCGGATACGCAGTATTTT

j_call: TRBJ2-1
d_call: .
v_call: TRBV20-1
clone_size: few
cdr3_aa: CSARDSARVYNEQFF
cdr3_nt: TGCAGTGCTAGAGATTCGGCTCGAGTGTACAATGAGCAGTTCTTC

j_call: TRBJ2-7
d_call: TRBD1
v_call: TRBV6-2/TRBV6-3
clone_size: few
cdr3_aa: CASSLGQGIGEQYF
cdr3_nt: TGTGCCAGCAGTTTGGGACAGGGGATCGGCGAGCAGTACTTC

j_call: TRBJ2-3
d_call: .
v_call: TRBV5-1
clone_size: many
cdr3_aa: CASSLEEGSDTQYF
cdr3_nt: TGCGCCAGCAGCTTGGAAGAGGGCTCAGATACGCAGTATTTT

j_call: TRBJ1-4
d_call: TRBD1
v_call: TRBV7-2
clone_size: .
cdr3_aa: CASSLDRGLGEKLFF
cdr3_nt: TGTGCCAGCAGCTTAGACAGGGGGCTTGGTGAAAAACTGTTTTTT

j_call: TRBJ2-1
d_call: .
v_call: TRBV5-4
clone_size: many
cdr3_aa: CASSLGGNPSYNEQFF
cdr3_nt: TGTGCCAGCAGCTTGGGCGGGAACCCTTCCTACAATGAGCAGTTCTTC

j_call: TRBJ1-1
d_call: .
v_call: TRBV29-1
clone_size: .
cdr3_aa: CSVQAWVNTEAFF
cdr3_nt: TGCAGCGTGCAGGCTTGGGTGAACACTGAAGCTTTCTTT

j_call: TRBJ2-5
d_call: .
v_call: TRBV7-8
clone_size: many
cdr3_aa: CASSLMAASGTQYF
cdr3_nt: TGTGCCAGCAGCTTAATGGCAGCTTCGGGGACCCAGTACTTC

j_call: TRBJ1-2
d_call: TRBD1
v_call: TRBV12-3/TRBV12-4
clone_size: many
cdr3_aa: CASSQTGANNYGYTF
cdr3_nt: TGTGCCAGCAGCCAGACAGGGGCGAATAACTATGGCTACACCTTC

j_call: TRBJ2-2
d_call: .
v_call: TRBV6-2/TRBV6-3
clone_size: many
cdr3_aa: CASSKNTGELFF
cdr3_nt: TGTGCCAGCAGCAAGAACACCGGGGAGCTGTTTTTT

j_call: TRBJ2-5
d_call: TRBD2
v_call: TRBV13
clone_size: few
cdr3_aa: CASSFLTSGDPAGETQYF
cdr3_nt: TGTGCCAGCAGCTTTCTAACTAGCGGAGACCCGGCTGGAGAGACCCAGTACTTC

j_call: TRBJ2-2
d_call: TRBD2
v_call: TRBV29-1
clone_size: many
cdr3_aa: CSGTRGLAGNTGELFF
cdr3_nt: TGCAGCGGCACCCGTGGGCTAGCGGGGAACACCGGGGAGCTGTTTTTT